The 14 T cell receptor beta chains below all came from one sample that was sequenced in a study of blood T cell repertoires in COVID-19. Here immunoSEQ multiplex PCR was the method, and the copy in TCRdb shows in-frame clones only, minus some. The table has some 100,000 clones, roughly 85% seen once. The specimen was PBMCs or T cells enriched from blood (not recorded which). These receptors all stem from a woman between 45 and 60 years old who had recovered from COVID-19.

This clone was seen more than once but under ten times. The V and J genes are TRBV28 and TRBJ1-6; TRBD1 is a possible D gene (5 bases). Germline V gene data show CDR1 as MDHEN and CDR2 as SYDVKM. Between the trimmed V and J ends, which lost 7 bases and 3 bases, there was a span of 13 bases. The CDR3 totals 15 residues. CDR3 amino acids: CASTTGGVYNSPLHF. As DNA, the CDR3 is TGTGCCAGCACCACTGGGGGGGTCTATAATTCACCCCTCCACTTT. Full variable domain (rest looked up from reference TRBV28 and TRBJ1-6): DVKVTQSSRYLVKRTGEKVFLECVQDMDHENMFWYRQDPGLGLRLIYFSYDVKMKEKGDIPEGYSVSREKKERFSLILESASTNQTSMYLCASTTGGVYNSPLHFGNGTRLTVT.

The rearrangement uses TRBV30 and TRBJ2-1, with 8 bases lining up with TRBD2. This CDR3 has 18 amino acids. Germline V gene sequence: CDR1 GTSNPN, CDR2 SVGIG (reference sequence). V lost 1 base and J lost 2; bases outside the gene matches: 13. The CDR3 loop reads CAWSGEKWGGRPYNEQFF. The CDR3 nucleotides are TGTGCCTGGAGTGGGGAGAAATGGGGCGGGAGGCCCTACAATGAGCAGTTCTTC.

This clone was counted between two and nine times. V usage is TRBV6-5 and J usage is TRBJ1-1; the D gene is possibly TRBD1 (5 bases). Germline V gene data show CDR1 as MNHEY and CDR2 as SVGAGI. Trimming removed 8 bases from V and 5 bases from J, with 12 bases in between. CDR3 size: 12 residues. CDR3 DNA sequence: TGTGCCAGCTCCCTTCGGGGGACTGAAGCTTTCTTT. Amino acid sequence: CASSLRGTEAFF.

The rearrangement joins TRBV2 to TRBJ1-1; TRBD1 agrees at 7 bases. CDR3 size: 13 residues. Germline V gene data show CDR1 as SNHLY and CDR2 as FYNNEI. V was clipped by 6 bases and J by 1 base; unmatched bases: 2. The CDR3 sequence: CASSWTGNTEAFF. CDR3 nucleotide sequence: TGTGCCAGCAGCTGGACAGGGAACACTGAAGCTTTCTTT. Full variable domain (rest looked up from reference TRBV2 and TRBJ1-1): EPEVTQTPSHQVTQMGQEVILRCVPISNHLYFYWYRQILGQKVEFLVSFYNNEISEKSEIFDDQFSVERPDGSNFTLKIRSTKLEDSAMYFCASSWTGNTEAFFGQGTRLTVV.

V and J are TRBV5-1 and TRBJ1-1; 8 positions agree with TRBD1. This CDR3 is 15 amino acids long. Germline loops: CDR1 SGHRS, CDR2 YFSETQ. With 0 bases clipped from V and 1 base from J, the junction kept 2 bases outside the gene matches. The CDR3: CASSLAGTGNTEAFF. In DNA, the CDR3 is TGCGCCAGCAGCTTGGCTGGGACAGGGAACACTGAAGCTTTCTTT.

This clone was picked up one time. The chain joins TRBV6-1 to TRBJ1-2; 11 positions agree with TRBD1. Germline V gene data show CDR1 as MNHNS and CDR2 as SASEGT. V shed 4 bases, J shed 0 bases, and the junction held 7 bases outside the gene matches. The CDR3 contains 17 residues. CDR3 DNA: TGTGCCAGCAGTGCGATGGGACAGGGGGGACCTAACTATGGCTACACCTTC. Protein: CASSAMGQGGPNYGYTF.

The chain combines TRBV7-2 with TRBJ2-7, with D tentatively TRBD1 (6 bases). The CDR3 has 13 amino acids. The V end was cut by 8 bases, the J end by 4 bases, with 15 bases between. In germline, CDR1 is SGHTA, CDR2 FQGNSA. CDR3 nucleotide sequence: TGTGCCAGCGGCAACAGGGATTCGTACGAGCAGTACTTC. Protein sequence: CASGNRDSYEQYF.

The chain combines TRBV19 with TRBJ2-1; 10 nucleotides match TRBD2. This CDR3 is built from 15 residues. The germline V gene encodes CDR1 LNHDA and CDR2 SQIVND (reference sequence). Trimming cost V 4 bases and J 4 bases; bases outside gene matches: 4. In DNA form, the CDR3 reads TGTGCCAGTAGTACAGCGGGGGGGCCTTACAATGAGCAGTTCTTC. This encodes CASSTAGGPYNEQFF.

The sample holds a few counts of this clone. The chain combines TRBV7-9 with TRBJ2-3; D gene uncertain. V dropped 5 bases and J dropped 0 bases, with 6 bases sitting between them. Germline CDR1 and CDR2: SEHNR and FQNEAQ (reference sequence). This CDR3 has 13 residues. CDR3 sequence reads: CASSVSSTDTQYF. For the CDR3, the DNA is TGTGCCAGCAGCGTTTCTAGCACAGATACGCAGTATTTT.

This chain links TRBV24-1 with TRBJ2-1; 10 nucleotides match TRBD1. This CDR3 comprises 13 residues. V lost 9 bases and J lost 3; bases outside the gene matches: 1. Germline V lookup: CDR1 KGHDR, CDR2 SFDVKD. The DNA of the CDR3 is TGTGCCACCCGGGACAGGGGCTACAATGAGCAGTTCTTC. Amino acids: CATRDRGYNEQFF.

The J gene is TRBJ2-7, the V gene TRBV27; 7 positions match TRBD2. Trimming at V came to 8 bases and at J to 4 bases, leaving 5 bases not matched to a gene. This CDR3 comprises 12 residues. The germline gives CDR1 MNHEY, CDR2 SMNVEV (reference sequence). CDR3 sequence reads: CASGLGGYEQYF. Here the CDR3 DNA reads TGTGCCAGCGGACTCGGGGGGTACGAGCAGTACTTC.

DNA of the CDR3: TGTGCCAGCAGCCAAGATCGCTGGGTGGAGATCAATGAGCAGTTCTTC. Translating it yields CASSQDRWVEINEQFF. The chain carries TRBV4-2 and TRBJ2-1; unclear D gene. The CDR3 has 16 residues. Between the trimmed V and J ends, which lost 0 bases and 6 bases, there was a span of 15 bases. Germline V gene data show CDR1 as LGHNA and CDR2 as YNFKEQ.

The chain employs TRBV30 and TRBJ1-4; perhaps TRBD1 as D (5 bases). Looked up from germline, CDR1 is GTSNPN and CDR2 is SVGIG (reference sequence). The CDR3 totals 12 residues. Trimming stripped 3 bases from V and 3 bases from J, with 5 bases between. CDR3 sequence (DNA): TGTGCCTGGAGAGGGGCTAATGAAAAACTGTTTTTT. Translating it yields CAWRGANEKLFF.

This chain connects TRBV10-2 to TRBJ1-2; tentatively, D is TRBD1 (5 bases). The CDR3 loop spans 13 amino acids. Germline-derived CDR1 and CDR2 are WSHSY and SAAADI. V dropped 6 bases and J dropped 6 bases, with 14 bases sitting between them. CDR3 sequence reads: CASRGDSYNGYTF. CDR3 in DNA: TGCGCCAGCAGGGGTGACAGCTATAATGGCTACACCTTC.